This TCR beta chain came from a study of blood T cell repertoires in COVID-19. At the level of the study: The United States, Italy and Spain provided the acute and convalescent COVID-19 samples. Sample material is recorded as cDNA or gDNA derived from T cells, B-cell-depleted T cells, or PBMCs.

This clone was detected once. This CDR3 has 13 residues. V lost 7 bases to trimming and J lost 1 base, with 10 bases between them. Germline-derived CDR1 and CDR2 are SNHLY and FYNNEI. Original handling: Estimated nucleated cell counts came from reference gene primer amplification. Assay used: immunoSEQ multiplex PCR; TCRdb lists only in-frame clones, some missing. Clone size and the V and J calls come from that table; the DNA yielded D and trimming. The profile covers 150,000 or so clones, with approximately 86% appearing a single time and roughly 7.8% taken by the ten largest. Material: peripheral blood. The chain recombines TRBV2 with TRBJ1-2; weak D call: TRBD1 (5 bases). The clonotype comes from a man between 60 and 75 years old with acute or convalescent COVID-19. CDR3 residues: CASNLRVNYGYTF. The CDR3 region has the DNA TGTGCCAGCAACCTCAGGGTTAACTATGGCTACACCTTC.